This TCR beta chain was recovered during a study of blood T cell repertoires in COVID-19. Sequencing used immunoSEQ multiplex PCR; TCRdb keeps in-frame clones, though not all of them. The data contain 150,000 to 200,000 clones, 65% to 85% of them seen just once; the ten biggest clones take up 9.5% to 11%. The clonotype originates from a man aged 60 to 75 with active or convalescent COVID-19. The sample comprised peripheral blood.

The CDR3 spells CASSPGGYRRNTGELFF. The DNA of the CDR3 is TGTGCCAGCAGCCCGGGGGGCTACCGAAGAAACACCGGGGAGCTGTTTTTT. The chain links TRBV5-4 to TRBJ2-2; D is possibly TRBD2 (7 bases). The germline V and J ends were trimmed by 4 bases and 2 bases, with 18 bases remaining between them. There are 17 residues in the CDR3. CDR1 and CDR2 (germline): SGHNT, YYREEE (reference sequence).